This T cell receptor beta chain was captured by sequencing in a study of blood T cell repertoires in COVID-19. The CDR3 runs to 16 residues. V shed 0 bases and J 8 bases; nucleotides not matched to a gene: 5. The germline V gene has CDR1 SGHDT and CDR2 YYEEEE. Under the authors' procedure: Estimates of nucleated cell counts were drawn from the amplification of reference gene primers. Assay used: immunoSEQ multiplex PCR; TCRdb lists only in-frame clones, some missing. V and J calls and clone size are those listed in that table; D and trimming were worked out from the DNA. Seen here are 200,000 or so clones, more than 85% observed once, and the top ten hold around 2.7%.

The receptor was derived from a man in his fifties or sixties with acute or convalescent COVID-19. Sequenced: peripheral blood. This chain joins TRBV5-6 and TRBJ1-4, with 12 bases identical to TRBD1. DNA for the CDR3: TGTGCCAGCAGCTTGGCCGGGACAGGGGGCTGGGAAAAACTGTTTTTT. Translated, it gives CASSLAGTGGWEKLFF.